Listed below are T cell receptor beta chains from one sample, sequenced in a study of regulatory and conventional T cells in RAG deficiency. The assay was immunoSEQ multiplex PCR, and TCRdb's table has in-frame clones only and misses some. The data contain about 32,000 clones, 89% of them singletons. The sample was also linked to a second study, of regulatory T cells.

Sequencing was carried out using CD8+ T cells sorted from blood. The source of these receptors is a human donor in good health. The CDR3 runs from the conserved cysteine through the conserved F or W. The D gene is left open where the match is weak. The size entry is marked missing in some rows and otherwise reads once, few, many or a size class.

abundance,v_gene,d_gene,j_gene,CDR3aa,CDR3nt
-,TRBV19,-,TRBJ2-1,CASSIRGPTNEQFF,TGTGCCAGTAGTATTAGGGGACCCACCAATGAGCAGTTCTTC
once,TRBV7-9,-,TRBJ1-2,CASSFGGYNYGYTF,TGTGCCAGCAGCTTTGGGGGATATAACTATGGCTACACCTTC
-,TRBV6-1,-,TRBJ2-4,CASSESGTGNIQYF,TGTGCCAGCAGTGAGTCCGGGACGGGCAACATTCAGTACTTC
-,TRBV5-5,TRBD1,TRBJ1-1,CASSLAFGTGANTEAFF,TGTGCCAGCAGCTTGGCATTCGGGACAGGGGCCAACACTGAAGCTTTCTTT
-,TRBV7-6,-,TRBJ1-1,CASSHPPNTEAFF,TGTGCCAGCAGCCACCCTCCCAACACTGAAGCTTTCTTT
-,TRBV2,TRBD1,TRBJ1-3,CASNRQGASGNTIYF,TGTGCCAGCAATAGACAGGGGGCGAGTGGAAACACCATATATTTT
once,TRBV11-2,-,TRBJ1-1,CASSLQEGEGTEAFF,TGTGCCAGCAGCTTACAAGAGGGTGAGGGCACTGAAGCTTTCTTT
-,TRBV5-1,-,TRBJ2-1,CASRSGSEQFF,TGCGCCAGCAGAAGTGGAAGTGAGCAGTTCTTC
once,TRBV5-1,-,TRBJ2-3,CASSLAAGSTDTQYF,TGCGCCAGCAGCTTGGCGGCAGGATCCACAGATACGCAGTATTTT
once,TRBV7-9,TRBD1,TRBJ1-5,CASSLGQGNQPQHF,TGTGCCAGCAGCTTGGGACAGGGAAATCAGCCCCAGCATTTT
-,TRBV6-1,-,TRBJ2-4,CASSDPPGRGGNIQYF,TGTGCCAGCAGTGACCCTCCCGGCAGGGGAGGAAACATTCAGTACTTC
-,TRBV9,TRBD1,TRBJ2-3,CASSVTQGKSDTQYF,TGTGCCAGCAGCGTGACACAGGGGAAATCAGATACGCAGTATTTT
-,TRBV4-1,-,TRBJ1-1,CASSQVKNTEAFF,TGCGCCAGCAGCCAAGTGAAGAACACTGAAGCTTTCTTT
-,TRBV20-1,-,TRBJ2-2,CSARAPGELFF,TGCAGTGCCAGAGCCCCAGGGGAGCTGTTTTTT
-,TRBV11-2,-,TRBJ1-1,CASSLARSVPEAFF,TGTGCCAGCAGCTTAGCTCGGTCGGTTCCTGAAGCTTTCTTT
once,TRBV7-6,-,TRBJ1-5,CASSLVGTGNQPQHF,TGTGCCAGCAGCTTAGTGGGTACAGGCAATCAGCCCCAGCATTTT
-,TRBV7-9,TRBD1,TRBJ1-1,CASSSGTGWDEAFF,TGTGCCAGCAGCTCCGGGACAGGGTGGGATGAAGCTTTCTTT
-,TRBV29-1,-,TRBJ1-6,CSVGAGDGSPLHF,TGCAGCGTTGGTGCGGGGGATGGTTCACCCCTCCACTTT
-,TRBV9,-,TRBJ2-3,CASSVVGGLGTDTQYF,TGTGCCAGCAGCGTAGTGGGGGGGCTGGGCACAGATACGCAGTATTTT
few,TRBV5-1,-,TRBJ1-1,CASSLAGLGDTEAFF,TGCGCCAGCAGCTTGGCCGGGTTGGGGGACACTGAAGCTTTCTTT
-,TRBV5-1,-,TRBJ2-6,CASSFLTGIGSGANVLTF,TGCGCCAGCAGCTTCCTGACAGGCATAGGATCTGGGGCCAACGTCCTGACTTTC
-,TRBV5-1,-,TRBJ2-6,CASSLLQGGGANVLTF,TGCGCCAGCAGCTTGCTACAGGGCGGCGGGGCCAACGTCCTGACTTTC
once,TRBV2,TRBD1,TRBJ2-2,CASRDRAGELFF,TGTGCCAGCAGGGACAGGGCCGGGGAGCTGTTTTTT
-,TRBV14,TRBD1,TRBJ2-2,CASSQRTGVTGELFF,TGTGCCAGCAGCCAACGGACAGGGGTCACCGGGGAGCTGTTTTTT
-,TRBV9,-,TRBJ2-3,CASSVRGTTDTQYF,TGTGCCAGCAGCGTGAGGGGAACCACAGATACGCAGTATTTT
-,TRBV9,-,TRBJ2-2,CASSVGADITGELFF,TGTGCCAGCAGCGTAGGGGCAGACATCACCGGGGAGCTGTTTTTT
-,TRBV7-8,TRBD1,TRBJ2-7,CASRSQGASSYEQYF,TGTGCCAGCAGGTCACAGGGGGCTTCTTCCTACGAGCAGTACTTC